These 17 T cell receptor beta chains were sequenced from one sample in a study of Tregs in tolerant kidney transplant recipients. Libraries were prepared by immunoSEQ multiplex PCR; TCRdb keeps only in-frame clonotypes and omits some of them. The top ten clones hold 3.8% of a sample with tens of thousands of clones, about 89% of them seen once. Mixed chimerism was transient after nonmyeloablative marrow transplants from related graft donors. The sequencing here drew on CD4+ T cells from blood (PBMCs), taken 6 months after the transplant. These receptors originate from a human patient who received a combined kidney and bone marrow transplant. The T cells may partly be graft donor cells.

Details on this clone: Relative to the germline gene, one junction end is altered; a read error may explain this. This chain uses TRBV5-1 with TRBJ1-5, with D perhaps matching TRBD1 (6 bases). Germline-derived CDR1 and CDR2 are SGHRS and YFSETQ. The CDR3 extends over 13 amino acids. DNA of the CDR3: TGCGCCAGTAGCTGGGACAACAATCAGCCCCAGCATTTT. This gives the protein CASSWDNNQPQHF.

This rearrangement joins TRBV6-5 to TRBJ1-1, with a tentative D call TRBD1 (6 bases). The V end lost 6 bases, the J end lost 3 bases, and 11 bases lay between the germline ends. Germline V gene sequence: CDR1 MNHEY, CDR2 SVGAGI. The CDR3 extends over 13 amino acids. CDR3 region: CASRTGPHTEAFF. CDR3 DNA sequence: TGTGCCAGCAGAACAGGGCCACACACTGAAGCTTTCTTT.

The chain carries TRBV4-1 and TRBJ2-4; 10 bases agree with TRBD1. Trimming removed 8 bases from V and 1 base from J; junction bases left unmatched: 5. Germline V gives CDR1 MGHRA, CDR2 YSYEKL. The CDR3 consists of 15 residues. CDR3 sequence (DNA): TGCGCCAGCGAACCGGGACAGGGGGCCAAAAACATTCAGTACTTC. Amino acids: CASEPGQGAKNIQYF.

V and J are TRBV5-1 and TRBJ2-5, with D perhaps TRBD1 (6 bases). The J call may be in error: the DNA end matches TRBJ2-7 better. Per germline, CDR1 SGHRS and CDR2 YFSETQ. This CDR3 region has 15 residues. In DNA form, the CDR3 reads TGCGCCAGCAGCTTGGGGGGTCAGGGGACGGACGAGCAGTACTTC. Its protein product is CASSLGGQGTDEQYF.

This sequence joins TRBV29-1 and TRBJ1-2; no clear D. The CDR3 length is 13 residues. V was shortened by 2 bases and J by 3 bases, with 10 bases between the two germline ends. Germline lookup yields CDR1 SQVTM and CDR2 ANQGSEA. The CDR3 is CSVEPQADYGYTF. Here the CDR3 DNA reads TGCAGCGTTGAACCCCAGGCCGACTATGGCTACACCTTC.

The sample holds one count of this clone. The chain couples TRBV5-4 to TRBJ2-4, with D perhaps matching TRBD1 (6 bases). The germline gives CDR1 SGHNT, CDR2 YYREEE (reference sequence). The CDR3 covers 15 residues. Between the trimmed V and J ends, which lost 4 bases and 0 bases, there was a span of 11 bases. CDR3 protein: CASSGLQGAKNIQYF. CDR3 DNA: TGTGCCAGCAGCGGGCTACAGGGAGCCAAAAACATTCAGTACTTC.

The rearrangement uses TRBV7-2 and TRBJ1-4, with 8 positions matching TRBD1. V trimming: 6 bases; J trimming: 6 bases; junction bases outside the gene matches: 12. CDR3 size: 16 residues. Germline V gene data show CDR1 as SGHTA and CDR2 as FQGNSA. CDR3 DNA: TGTGCCAGCAGTTTCCCAGGGGGCGCGGGGGATGAAAAACTGTTTTTT. Translated, it gives CASSFPGGAGDEKLFF.

The V and J genes are TRBV19 and TRBJ2-4; unclear D gene. This CDR3 comprises 15 residues. From germline, CDR1 is LNHDA and CDR2 SQIVND (reference sequence). Trimming took off 5 bases at V and 0 bases at J, with 11 bases between the two ends. The CDR3 loop is CASSPGSSAKNIQYF. The CDR3 nucleotides are TGTGCCAGTAGTCCGGGTTCCTCAGCCAAAAACATTCAGTACTTC.

This sequence joins TRBV6-5 and TRBJ1-2; TRBD1 is a possible D gene (5 bases). This CDR3 is 13 amino acids long. V was clipped by 10 bases and J by 3 bases, with 15 bases between them. Germline CDR1 and CDR2: MNHEY and SVGAGI. The chain's CDR3 is CAIPQGRDYGYTF. CDR3 DNA: TGTGCCATTCCCCAGGGAAGGGACTATGGCTACACCTTC.

V and J are TRBV11-2 and TRBJ2-3, with 13 bases lining up with TRBD2. Germline V gives CDR1 SGHAT, CDR2 FQNNGV. V gave up 5 bases and J gave up 3 bases; unmatched junction bases: 5. CDR3 size: 16 residues. CDR3 nucleotide sequence: TGTGCCAGCAGCCCCTTACTAGCGGGGGGGACAGATACGCAGTATTTT. Translation gives CASSPLLAGGTDTQYF.

The V call is TRBV6-1, the J call TRBJ1-1; 7 nucleotides match TRBD1. The germline CDR1 and CDR2 sequences are MNHNS and SASEGT. The length of the CDR3 is 14 residues. V shed 6 bases, J shed 0 bases, and the junction held 4 bases outside the gene matches. DNA of the CDR3: TGTGCCAGCAGGCAACAGGGGATGAACACTGAAGCTTTCTTT. Translation gives CASRQQGMNTEAFF.

V is TRBV5-1 and J is TRBJ2-1; tentatively, D is TRBD2 (7 bases). The CDR3 is made up of 16 amino acids. V was trimmed by 2 bases and J by 4 bases, leaving 16 bases between them. The V gene's germline CDR1 is SGHRS and CDR2 YFSETQ. CDR3 sequence reads: CASSFSPSGTYNEQFF. CDR3 bases: TGCGCCAGCAGCTTTAGTCCGAGCGGGACATACAATGAGCAGTTCTTC.

This clone occurred once. The gene calls are TRBV7-3 and TRBJ2-5; TRBD1 matches at 9 bases. Germline values: CDR1 SGHTA, CDR2 FQGTGA. The CDR3 runs 17 residues. Trimming at V came to 4 bases and at J to 3 bases, leaving 12 bases not matched to a gene. The CDR3 DNA sequence: TGTGCCAGCAGCTCTAAGGCGGACAGGGGCGGGGAAGAGACCCAGTACTTC. Translated, it gives CASSSKADRGGEETQYF.

This chain links TRBV4-3 with TRBJ2-3, with 8 nucleotides matching TRBD2. Germline V gene sequence: CDR1 LGHNA, CDR2 YSLEER. The CDR3 extends over 16 amino acids. V trimming: 4 bases; J trimming: 5 bases; junction bases outside the gene matches: 11. The CDR3: CASSRRVLAVKDTQYF. In DNA form, the CDR3 reads TGCGCCAGCAGCCGCCGGGTACTAGCGGTTAAAGATACGCAGTATTTT.

V gene TRBV4-2 combines with J gene TRBJ2-1, with TRBD1 matching over 10 bases. There are 16 residues in the CDR3. V gave up 4 bases and J gave up 7 bases; unmatched junction bases: 10. Germline V gene sequence: CDR1 LGHNA, CDR2 YNFKEQ. The CDR3 nucleotides read TGTGCCAGCAGCCGAACCGGGACAGGGGCCGGAAATGAGCAGTTCTTC. It encodes CASSRTGTGAGNEQFF.

This chain uses TRBV7-9 with TRBJ2-5; 13 nucleotides agree with TRBD2. The DNA end favors TRBJ2-7, so the J call may be wrong. CDR1 is SEHNR and CDR2 is FQNEAQ in the germline V gene (reference sequence). The CDR3 spans 18 residues. CDR3 in DNA: TGTGCCAGCAGCTGGACTAGCGGGAGCGCCCCCTCCGTCCACGAGCAGTACTTC. This gives the protein CASSWTSGSAPSVHEQYF.

This chain joins TRBV7-2 and TRBJ1-2; D may be TRBD1 (6 bases). The CDR3 covers 15 residues. The germline gives CDR1 SGHTA, CDR2 FQGNSA. V shed 1 base and J shed 5 bases, with 14 bases lying between them. The CDR3 is CASSLGGQPSYGYTF. The CDR3 DNA follows: TGTGCCAGCAGCTTAGGAGGACAGCCCAGTTATGGCTACACCTTC. The variable domain in full, completed from reference TRBV7-2 and TRBJ1-2, reads GAGVSQSPSNKVTEKGKDVELRCDPISGHTALYWYRQSLGQGLEFLIYFQGNSAPDKSGLPSDRFSAERTGGSVSTLTIQRTQQEDSAVYLCASSLGGQPSYGYTFGSGTRLTVV.